The clone carrying this T cell receptor beta chain occurred a few times. Synthetically made TCR analog templates were put into each PCR as spikes. Some clones are missing from TCRdb's copy, which holds only in-frame ones; the method was immunoSEQ multiplex PCR. This repertoire shows 53,000 or so clones, 70% to 90% found once; its top ten account for 2% to 2.5%. Time point reported: peripheral blood 6 weeks after treatment start. The study enrolled patients with locally advanced or metastatic urothelial carcinoma. This CDR3 comprises 13 residues. V lost 3 bases to trimming and J lost 4 bases; unmatched junction nucleotides: 2. Germline CDR1 is SGHNT and CDR2 is YYREEE (reference sequence). The entry originates in a study of PD-L1 blockade in urothelial cancer. At the level of the study: Analyses used blood from 3 weeks (second dose) and 6 weeks after treatment start. Blood samples had a median of 141,255 T cells.

This material consisted of PBMCs, taken around atezolizumab (anti-PD-L1) treatment. The rearrangement uses TRBV5-4 and TRBJ1-2, with 8 bases lining up with TRBD1. The clonotype was recovered from a man aged 60-69 years with urothelial cancer. The CDR3 DNA is TGTGCCAGCAGCTCCGACAGGGGCTATGGCTACACCTTC. This codes for CASSSDRGYGYTF.